The 20 T cell receptor beta chains listed next were all sequenced from one sample in a study of PD-1 blockade in mismatch repair-deficient tumors. TCRdb's copy holds only in-frame clones and misses some; the assay was immunoSEQ multiplex PCR. This sample yields tens of thousands of clones, of which 81% are seen a single time; roughly 2.7% belongs to the top ten. Sequencing used peripheral blood, obtained 12 weeks after starting pembrolizumab. The source of these receptors is an adult with mismatch repair-deficient cancer.

This rearrangement joins TRBV29-1 to TRBJ2-7; 9 positions agree with TRBD1. The V and J ends lost 4 bases and 5 bases, in that order; junction bases with no gene match: 6. The CDR3 consists of 13 residues. The germline gives CDR1 SQVTM, CDR2 ANQGSEA. The CDR3 spells CSVGGTGLNEQYF. The CDR3 DNA sequence: TGCAGCGTTGGGGGGACAGGGCTAAACGAGCAGTACTTC.

The chain combines TRBV5-8 with TRBJ2-5; possibly TRBD2 for D (5 bases). V lost 4 bases and J 7 bases, leaving 20 bases between the germline ends. The V gene's germline CDR1 is SGHTS and CDR2 YDEGEE. This CDR3 is 15 amino acids long. The DNA of the CDR3 is TGTGCCAGCAGCGTTGGCGGGCAGATTGGGCGGACCCAGTACTTC. Protein sequence: CASSVGGQIGRTQYF.

This clone showed up just a few times. The chain joins TRBV7-9 to TRBJ2-5, with TRBD2 matching 9 bases. The trim removed 6 bases at V and 3 bases at J, leaving 8 bases unmatched. Germline-derived CDR1 and CDR2 are SEHNR and FQNEAQ (reference sequence). This CDR3 has 15 amino acids. CDR3 sequence reads: CASRTIAGEKETQYF. As DNA, the CDR3 is TGTGCCAGCAGGACAATAGCGGGAGAGAAAGAGACCCAGTACTTC.

This clone was counted a single time. This chain joins TRBV12-5 and TRBJ2-1; TRBD2 matches 13 bases. Trimming cost V 3 bases and J 8 bases; bases outside gene matches: 19. The CDR3 is 20 amino acids. Germline assignment: CDR1 LGHNT and CDR2 FRNRAP. The CDR3 bases are TGTGCTAGTGGTTTCGGACTGCGCGGACTAGCGGGAGCCTTAGGGGATGAGCAGTTCTTC. Protein sequence: CASGFGLRGLAGALGDEQFF.

The chain links TRBV5-1 to TRBJ2-5; the D gene is possibly TRBD2 (5 bases). Germline-derived CDR1 and CDR2 are SGHRS and YFSETQ. The CDR3 spans 14 residues. Trimming left V 0 bases short and J 3 bases short, with 9 bases between. In DNA, the CDR3 is TGCGCCAGCAGCTTGGAACTAGGCGAAGAGACCCAGTACTTC. The encoded protein is CASSLELGEETQYF.

The J gene is TRBJ2-1, the V gene TRBV2; a weak D match, TRBD2 (6 bases). Germline V lookup: CDR1 SNHLY, CDR2 FYNNEI. V was pared by 6 bases and J by 9 bases, with 15 bases between. The CDR3 sequence is 13 residues long. The chain's CDR3 is CASRIYTSSEQFF. CDR3 nucleotides: TGTGCCAGCAGGATTTACACTAGCAGTGAGCAGTTCTTC.

This chain connects TRBV6-5 to TRBJ1-1; TRBD1 matches 8 bases. Trimming at V came to 6 bases and at J to 4 bases, leaving 4 bases not matched to a gene. Germline V gives CDR1 MNHEY, CDR2 SVGAGI. This CDR3 is 13 amino acids long. The CDR3 nucleotides read TGTGCCAGCAGGCAGGGGGCGGCCACTGAAGCTTTCTTT. Residues: CASRQGAATEAFF.

The genes are TRBV18 and TRBJ1-3; D is uncertain. The germline gives CDR1 KGHSH, CDR2 LQKENI. The V gene lost 3 bases and the J gene lost 4 bases, with 16 bases spanning the gap. The CDR3 length is 16 residues. The CDR3 DNA reads TGTGCCAGCTCACCTAACTCGGGAAATGCCGGAAACACCATATATTTT. The encoded protein is CASSPNSGNAGNTIYF.

The V and J genes are TRBV19 and TRBJ1-1, with TRBD1 as a possible D gene (6 bases). Looked up from germline, CDR1 is LNHDA and CDR2 is SQIVND (reference sequence). V was cut by 1 base and J by 1 base, with 10 bases left in between. This CDR3 is 15 amino acids long. The CDR3 DNA sequence: TGTGCCAGTAGTATAGCCAGGGGAGGGAACACTGAAGCTTTCTTT. Its protein is CASSIARGGNTEAFF.

This clone has only a few counts. This chain joins TRBV6-5 and TRBJ1-5; D remains ambiguous. This CDR3 has 13 residues. Germline values: CDR1 MNHEY, CDR2 SVGAGI. V was clipped by 2 bases and J by 4 bases, with 6 bases between them. For the CDR3, the DNA is TGTGCCAGCAGTTACGGGCGGAATCAGCCCCAGCATTTT. Protein product: CASSYGRNQPQHF.

V and J are TRBV29-1 and TRBJ2-7, with 9 nucleotides matching TRBD2. Losses at the gene ends were 6 bases for V and 0 bases for J; bases not matched to a gene: 6. The germline V gene has CDR1 SQVTM and CDR2 ANQGSEA. The CDR3 sequence is 14 residues long. The DNA for the CDR3 is TGCAGCGTCTGGGCGGGACTAGCCTCCTACGAGCAGTACTTC. Translation gives CSVWAGLASYEQYF.

The chain links TRBV1 to TRBJ2-1; the D call in the table, TRBD2, was not verified against the DNA. TRBV1 is an annotated pseudogene. CDR3 length: 20 residues. CDR3 in DNA: TGCACCAGCAGCCAACCCCCCCTAGCGGGGGGGGGATACTCCTACAATGAGCAGTTCTTC. Its protein is CTSSQPPLAGGGYSYNEQFF.

The chain employs TRBV11-2 and TRBJ2-1; TRBD2 matches at 13 bases. The germline gives CDR1 SGHAT, CDR2 FQNNGV. J gave up 9 bases and V 0 bases, and 2 bases lay outside the gene matches. There are 15 residues in the CDR3. The CDR3 reads CASSLDRTSGSEQFF. The DNA of the CDR3 is TGTGCCAGCAGCTTAGATCGGACTAGCGGGAGTGAGCAGTTCTTC.

The chain combines TRBV6-6 with TRBJ2-1, with 11 bases aligning to TRBD2. CDR1 MNHNY and CDR2 SVGAGI come from the germline V gene (reference sequence). J gave up 3 bases and V 8 bases, and 0 bases lay outside the gene matches. The CDR3 contains 13 residues. The CDR3 DNA sequence: TGTGCCAGCGGACTAGCGGGCTACAATGAGCAGTTCTTC. Protein sequence: CASGLAGYNEQFF.

The chain carries TRBV7-3 and TRBJ2-5; TRBD1 aligns across 7 bases. V was pared by 1 base and J by 9 bases, with 17 bases of the junction left unmatched. The CDR3 is 17 amino acids. The germline V gene encodes CDR1 SGHTA and CDR2 FQGTGA. CDR3 residues: CASSLSVRGSPQLPQYF. CDR3 DNA: TGTGCCAGCAGCTTAAGTGTCAGGGGGTCCCCTCAGTTACCCCAGTACTTC.

The V call is TRBV11-2, the J call TRBJ2-2; D unclear. This CDR3 is built from 14 residues. The V gene's germline CDR1 is SGHAT and CDR2 FQNNGV. V dropped 1 base and J dropped 2 bases, with 5 bases sitting between them. CDR3 sequence (DNA): TGTGCCAGCAGCTTAGCCAGAAACACCGGGGAGCTGTTTTTT. Translating it yields CASSLARNTGELFF.

CDR3: CASSITQGWDIQYF. The CDR3 region has the DNA TGTGCCAGCAGCATAACACAGGGGTGGGACATTCAGTACTTC. The rearrangement uses TRBV11-2 and TRBJ2-4; 7 bases are shared with TRBD1. CDR1 and CDR2 from the germline V gene are SGHAT and FQNNGV. Trimming at V came to 5 bases and at J to 8 bases, leaving 9 bases not matched to a gene. The CDR3 covers 14 residues.

V gene TRBV7-3 combines with J gene TRBJ2-2; 11 bases fit TRBD1. Germline V gene lookup returns CDR1 SGHTA and CDR2 FQGTGA. The ends lost 5 bases at V and 5 bases at J; junction bases unmatched: 13. This CDR3 region has 18 residues. Written as DNA, the CDR3 is TGTGCCAGCAGCATAGCCGCCGGGACAGGGGGGCGGACCGGGGAGCTGTTTTTT. This gives the protein CASSIAAGTGGRTGELFF.

The rearrangement links TRBV7-2 to TRBJ2-5; D unclear. V lost 0 bases, J lost 3 bases, and 2 bases lay in between. The CDR3 spans 12 residues. From germline, CDR1 is SGHTA and CDR2 FQGNSA. The DNA for the CDR3 is TGTGCCAGCAGCTTAGCCAAAGAGACCCAGTACTTC. As protein: CASSLAKETQYF.

The chain links TRBV7-2 to TRBJ2-3; TRBD2 matches 8 bases. The V segment lost 3 bases and the J segment 5 bases; nucleotides outside the gene matches: 13. The germline V gene encodes CDR1 SGHTA and CDR2 FQGNSA. This CDR3 comprises 17 residues. The CDR3 region is CASSLGTSRVIGDTQYF. The CDR3 DNA follows: TGTGCCAGCAGCTTGGGGACTAGTCGTGTCATTGGAGATACGCAGTATTTT.